This T cell receptor beta chain came from a study of beta chain features in type 1 diabetes. cDNA synthesis used the whole RNA isolate, giving expressed TCRB sequences. The assay was immunoSEQ multiplex PCR, and TCRdb's table has in-frame clones only and misses some. The sample consists of some 230,000 clones, 9.6% of them appearing once. This clone was seen only a few times. The receptor was isolated from a woman between 18 and 29 years old in good health. Sequencing used naive CD4+ T cells from blood.

The CDR3 coding sequence is TGTGCCAGCAGCCGGACAGGGCCCTATCAGCCCCAGCATTTT. It specifies CASSRTGPYQPQHF. J is TRBJ1-5 and V is TRBV27, with 8 nucleotides matching TRBD1. Germline V lookup: CDR1 MNHEY, CDR2 SMNVEV (reference sequence). V was clipped by 6 bases and J by 5 bases; unmatched bases: 6. This CDR3 contains 14 residues.